What follows is one TCR beta chain and its context. The CDR3 is made up of 18 amino acids. Trimming took 0 bases from V and 1 from J, leaving 15 bases between them. The germline V gene has CDR1 LGHNA and CDR2 YSLEER. Authors' analysis steps: Reference gene primer amplification gave estimated nucleated cell counts. Measured with immunoSEQ multiplex PCR; TCRdb has only the in-frame clones, and not every one. From that table come the V and J calls and clone size; the DNA was used to work out D and trimming. Of about 230,000 clones detected, approximately 82% appear once; the ten largest clones hold approximately 2.3%. The source of the sample is a study of blood T cell repertoires in COVID-19. At the level of the study: T cells, B-cell-depleted T cells, or PBMCs provided the cDNA or gDNA that served as material.

The receptor was derived from a man between 35 and 55 years old who had recovered from COVID-19. The specimen was peripheral blood. The chain uses TRBV4-3 and TRBJ2-2, with D possibly matching TRBD1 (6 bases). CDR3 residues: CASSQEMNRVLNTGELFF. In DNA, the CDR3 is TGCGCCAGCAGCCAAGAGATGAACAGGGTTTTGAACACCGGGGAGCTGTTTTTT.